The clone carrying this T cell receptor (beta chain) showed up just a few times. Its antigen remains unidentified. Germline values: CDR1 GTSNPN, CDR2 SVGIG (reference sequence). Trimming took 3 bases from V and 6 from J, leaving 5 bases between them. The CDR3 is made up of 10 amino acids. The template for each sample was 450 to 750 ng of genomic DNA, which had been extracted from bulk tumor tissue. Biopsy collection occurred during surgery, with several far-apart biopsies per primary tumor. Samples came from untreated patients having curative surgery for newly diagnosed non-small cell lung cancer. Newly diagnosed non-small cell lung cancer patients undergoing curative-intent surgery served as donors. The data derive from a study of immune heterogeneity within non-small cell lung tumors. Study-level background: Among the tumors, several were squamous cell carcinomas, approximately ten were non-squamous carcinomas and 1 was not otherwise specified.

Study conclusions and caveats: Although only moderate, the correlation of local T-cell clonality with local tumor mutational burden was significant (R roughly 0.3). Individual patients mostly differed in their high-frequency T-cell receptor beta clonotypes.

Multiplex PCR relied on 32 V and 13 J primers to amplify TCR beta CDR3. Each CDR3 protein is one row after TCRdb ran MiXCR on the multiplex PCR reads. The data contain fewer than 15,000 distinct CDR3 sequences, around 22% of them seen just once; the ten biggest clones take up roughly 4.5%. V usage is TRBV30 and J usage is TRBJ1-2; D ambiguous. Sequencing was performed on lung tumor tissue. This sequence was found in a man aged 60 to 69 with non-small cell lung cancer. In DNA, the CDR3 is TGTGCCTGGAGGCAAAATGGCTACACCTTC. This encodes CAWRQNGYTF.